Detailed here is one T cell receptor (beta chain). This entry is derived from a study of Graves' ophthalmopathy and Graves' hyperthyroidism. Transcripts of RNA were the source for amplifying TCR beta CDR3 regions. RT-PCR with HTBI primers came first, then second-round multiplex PCR. TCRdb re-analysed the multiplex PCR reads in MiXCR, keeping a single row per CDR3 protein. The sample has about 57,000 distinct CDR3 sequences, less than 55% seen once; the top ten hold roughly 4.3%. The sample consisted of peripheral blood. This receptor was taken from an adult woman with Graves' ophthalmopathy.

CDR3 sequence: CAINSGKKGNTEAFF. In DNA form, the CDR3 reads TGTGCCATCAACTCGGGAAAAAAAGGGAACACTGAAGCTTTCTTT. The rearrangement uses TRBV10-3 and TRBJ1-1, with D unresolved. CDR1 is ENHRY and CDR2 is SYGVKD in the germline V gene. V lost 7 bases and J lost 1, with 16 bases in between. The CDR3 has 15 amino acids.